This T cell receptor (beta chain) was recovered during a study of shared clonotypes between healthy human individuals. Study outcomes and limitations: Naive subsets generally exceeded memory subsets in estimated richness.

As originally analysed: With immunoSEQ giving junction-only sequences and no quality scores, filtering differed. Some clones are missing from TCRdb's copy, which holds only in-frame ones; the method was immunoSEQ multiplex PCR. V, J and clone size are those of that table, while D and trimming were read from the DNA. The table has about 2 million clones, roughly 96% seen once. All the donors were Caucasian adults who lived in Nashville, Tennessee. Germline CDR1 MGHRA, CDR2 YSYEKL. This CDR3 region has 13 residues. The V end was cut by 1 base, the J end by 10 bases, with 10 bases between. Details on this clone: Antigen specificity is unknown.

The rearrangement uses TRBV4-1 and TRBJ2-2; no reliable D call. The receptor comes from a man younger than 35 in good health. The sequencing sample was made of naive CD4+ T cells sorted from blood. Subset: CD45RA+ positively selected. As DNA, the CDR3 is TGCGCCAGCAGCCAAGTTACACCCGAGGAGCTGTTTTTT. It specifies CASSQVTPEELFF.